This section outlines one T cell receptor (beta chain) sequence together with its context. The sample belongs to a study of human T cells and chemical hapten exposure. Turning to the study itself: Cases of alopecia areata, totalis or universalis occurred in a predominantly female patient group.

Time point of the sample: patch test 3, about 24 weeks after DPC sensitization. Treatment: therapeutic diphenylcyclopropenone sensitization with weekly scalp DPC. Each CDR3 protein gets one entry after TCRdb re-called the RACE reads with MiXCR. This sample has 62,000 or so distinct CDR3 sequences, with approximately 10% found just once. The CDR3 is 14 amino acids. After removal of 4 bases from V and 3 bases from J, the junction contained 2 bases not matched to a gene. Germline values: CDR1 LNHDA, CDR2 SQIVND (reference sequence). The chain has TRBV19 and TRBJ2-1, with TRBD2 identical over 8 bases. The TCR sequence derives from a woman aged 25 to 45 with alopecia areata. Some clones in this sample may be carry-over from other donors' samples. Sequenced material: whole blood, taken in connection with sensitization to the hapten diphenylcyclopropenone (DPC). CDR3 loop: CASSNGGDYNEQFF. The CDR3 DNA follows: TGTGCCAGTAGTAACGGGGGGGACTACAATGAGCAGTTCTTC.